This T cell receptor (beta chain) was identified in a study of metastatic and nonmetastatic thyroid tumors. In the study overall: Repertoires of blood and of tissue (tumor or nodule) from malignant and benign thyroid patients were compared.

Study results and limitations: Versus benign nodules, malignant thyroid tumors reportedly had significantly higher TCR beta diversity, in blood and tumor.

As concerns this clone: No antigen is known for it.

In the original processing: CDR3 differences across clinicopathological groups were used to build a distant-metastasis classifier for papillary thyroid cancer. TCRdb used MiXCR to call clones anew from the PCR reads. TCRdb, not the original authors, processed these V and J calls. The table includes 9,500 or so clones, under 35% detected once. Among the patients, none had received any treatment before thyroid surgery. This CDR3 is 14 amino acids long. CDR1 and CDR2 from the germline V gene are SGHAT and FQNNGV. V was clipped by 6 bases and J by 1 base, with 13 bases between them. The receptor's source is a female donor with papillary thyroid cancer or a benign thyroid nodule (not recorded which). Some clones in this sample may be carry-over from other donors' samples. Sequencing used tumor tissue. The rearrangement links TRBV11-2 to TRBJ2-7; D unclear. The CDR3 loop is CASRTNARSYEQYF. As DNA, the CDR3 is TGTGCCAGCAGAACGAACGCACGGTCCTACGAGCAGTACTTC.